Each of the 16 T cell receptor beta chains below was sequenced from the same sample in a study of cytomegalovirus exposure and HLA in healthy donors. The PCR ran on 60 Vbeta and 13 Jbeta primers. Measured with immunoSEQ multiplex PCR; TCRdb has only the in-frame clones, and not every one. In the table there are about 150,000 clones, roughly 88% of which are singletons. Material: PBMCs. The source of these receptors is a man aged 50-59 years in good health and CMV-seropositive.

This clone came up a few times. The DNA of the CDR3 is TGTGCCAGCAGCGGACTCGGGCTGGATAATTCACCCCTCCACTTT. Amino acid sequence: CASSGLGLDNSPLHF. The chain combines TRBV5-8 with TRBJ1-6; D is undetermined. The CDR3 contains 15 residues. The V gene's germline CDR1 is SGHTS and CDR2 YDEGEE. V lost 4 bases, J lost 5 bases, and 13 bases lay in between.

V and J are TRBV6-4 and TRBJ2-1; no definite D call. Germline assignment: CDR1 MRHNA and CDR2 SNTAGT. The CDR3 is made up of 11 amino acids. Trimming shortened V by 9 bases and J by 6 bases, and 9 bases separated the two germline ends. CDR3 amino acids: CARSAANEQFF. CDR3 nucleotides: TGTGCCAGAAGCGCCGCCAATGAGCAGTTCTTC.

This chain connects TRBV7-9 to TRBJ2-2; TRBD2 agrees at 12 bases. The CDR3 is 16 residues long. CDR1 is SEHNR, CDR2 FQNEAQ, per germline (reference sequence). With 5 bases clipped from V and 6 bases from J, the junction kept 7 bases outside the gene matches. The CDR3 here is CASSVTSGGLPGELFF. Written as DNA, the CDR3 is TGTGCCAGCAGCGTCACTAGCGGGGGGCTCCCCGGGGAGCTGTTTTTT.

The chain employs TRBV2 and TRBJ1-4, with 7 bases lining up with TRBD1. This CDR3 comprises 14 residues. Germline assignment: CDR1 SNHLY and CDR2 FYNNEI. With 7 bases clipped from V and 4 bases from J, the junction kept 6 bases outside the gene matches. CDR3 coding DNA: TGTGCCAGCAACCAACAGGGGATTAATGAAAAACTGTTTTTT. It yields the protein CASNQQGINEKLFF.

V and J are TRBV9 and TRBJ1-2; 10 bases are a match to TRBD1. The CDR3 runs to 15 residues. Germline lookup yields CDR1 SGDLS and CDR2 YYNGEE. Trimming removed 6 bases from V and 2 bases from J; junction bases left unmatched: 7. In DNA, the CDR3 is TGTGCCAGCACTGTCGGGACAGGGGTAAACTATGGCTACACCTTC. As protein: CASTVGTGVNYGYTF.

The chain employs TRBV21-1 and TRBJ2-5; the table's D gene call, TRBD1, was not cross checked with the DNA. TRBV21-1 is listed as a pseudogene. CDR3 length equals 15 residues. The CDR3 region is CASSALLTLQETQYF. The CDR3 nucleotides read TGTGCCAGCAGCGCCCTTCTGACACTTCAAGAGACCCAGTACTTC.

CDR3 protein: CASGFQNTEAFF. For the CDR3, the DNA is TGTGCTAGTGGTTTCCAGAACACTGAAGCTTTCTTT. The V gene is TRBV12-5, the J gene TRBJ1-1; D unresolved. The CDR3 has 12 residues. CDR1 is LGHNT, CDR2 FRNRAP, per germline. V dropped 3 bases and J dropped 1 base, with 3 bases sitting between them. The variable domain in full, with the rest retrieved from reference TRBV12-5 and TRBJ1-1, is DARVTQTPRHKVTEMGQEVTMRCQPILGHNTVFWYRQTMMQGLELLAYFRNRAPLDDSGMPKDRFSAEMPDATLATLKIQPSEPRDSAVYFCASGFQNTEAFFGQGTRLTVV.

The CDR3 DNA reads as TGTGCCAGCAGCTTTATAGCGGGGGGCATTGATACGCAGTATTTT. Translation: CASSFIAGGIDTQYF. The chain recombines TRBV11-3 with TRBJ2-3; 10 bases line up with TRBD2. The ends lost 3 bases at V and 6 bases at J; junction bases unmatched: 6. Germline V CDR1 and CDR2: SGHNT, YENEEA. The CDR3 spans 15 residues.

The table lists this clone with a few counts. This chain links TRBV19 with TRBJ1-5, with D possibly being TRBD1 (5 bases). Germline lookup yields CDR1 LNHDA and CDR2 SQIVND (reference sequence). The CDR3 runs to 15 residues. The germline V and J ends were trimmed by 3 bases and 7 bases, with 16 bases remaining between them. The CDR3 coding sequence is TGTGCCAGTAGTATTCCCTCAGGGAGGCGACAGCCCCAGCATTTT. Its translation is CASSIPSGRRQPQHF.

V and J are TRBV11-3 and TRBJ1-2, with TRBD1 identical over 8 bases. There are 15 residues in the CDR3. Trimming took 5 bases from V and 7 from J; bases not matched to a gene: 12. The germline CDR1 and CDR2 sequences are SGHNT and YENEEA. The CDR3 DNA follows: TGTGCCAGCAGCCACCCCGGGACAGGCAATATTGGCTACACCTTC. This translates into CASSHPGTGNIGYTF.

The V call is TRBV5-5, the J call TRBJ2-4, with D possibly being TRBD1 (8 bases). V dropped 4 bases and J dropped 6 bases, with 14 bases sitting between them. CDR1 SGHKS and CDR2 YYEKEE come from the germline V gene (reference sequence). The CDR3 extends over 14 amino acids. CDR3 bases: TGTGCCAGCAGCCTGACAGGGGAGGGAAACATTCAGTACTTC. Protein product: CASSLTGEGNIQYF. Variable domain in full (rest from reference TRBV5-5 and TRBJ2-4): DAGVTQSPTHLIKTRGQQVTLRCSPISGHKSVSWYQQVLGQGPQFIFQYYEKEERGRGNFPDRFSARQFPNYSSELNVNALLLGDSALYLCASSLTGEGNIQYFGAGTRLSVL.

In nucleotides, the CDR3 is TGCGCCAGCAGCCAGGCCCTAGCTGGCGAGCAGTACTTC. This encodes CASSQALAGEQYF. The V gene is TRBV4-1, the J gene TRBJ2-7; D is possibly TRBD2 (5 bases). The CDR3 spans 13 residues. In germline, CDR1 is MGHRA, CDR2 YSYEKL. Between the trimmed V and J ends, which lost 3 bases and 6 bases, there was a span of 12 bases.

This chain uses TRBV5-6 with TRBJ2-7; TRBD1 agrees at 10 bases. The CDR3 runs to 13 residues. The J segment lost 6 bases and the V segment lost 4 bases, leaving 4 bases of the junction unmatched. Germline V gene lookup returns CDR1 SGHDT and CDR2 YYEEEE. CDR3 protein: CASSGTGESEQYF. The CDR3 nucleotides read TGTGCCAGCAGCGGGACAGGGGAGTCCGAGCAGTACTTC.

This clone was seen a single time. The chain carries TRBV19 and TRBJ1-5; D is uncertain. This CDR3 is 13 amino acids long. Germline lookup yields CDR1 LNHDA and CDR2 SQIVND (reference sequence). Trimming cost V 5 bases and J 0 bases, with 5 bases left between them. CDR3 sequence (DNA): TGTGCCAGTAGTTCCTTTAGCAATCAGCCCCAGCATTTT. Translating it yields CASSSFSNQPQHF.

The J gene is TRBJ1-1, the V gene TRBV19; D remains ambiguous. Germline CDR1 LNHDA, CDR2 SQIVND (reference sequence). Trimming removed 3 bases at V and 1 base at J, with 6 bases between. CDR3 length: 13 amino acids. CDR3 coding DNA: TGTGCCAGTAGTATCCAGAAGAACACTGAAGCTTTCTTT. Amino acids: CASSIQKNTEAFF.

The rearrangement joins TRBV7-9 to TRBJ2-4; 7 bases match TRBD1. This CDR3 has 13 amino acids. The germline CDR1 and CDR2 sequences are SEHNR and FQNEAQ (reference sequence). V was clipped by 4 bases and J by 10 bases; unmatched bases: 7. The CDR3 protein is CASSSSGTEIQYF. Written as DNA, the CDR3 is TGTGCCAGCAGCTCCTCCGGGACAGAAATTCAGTACTTC.